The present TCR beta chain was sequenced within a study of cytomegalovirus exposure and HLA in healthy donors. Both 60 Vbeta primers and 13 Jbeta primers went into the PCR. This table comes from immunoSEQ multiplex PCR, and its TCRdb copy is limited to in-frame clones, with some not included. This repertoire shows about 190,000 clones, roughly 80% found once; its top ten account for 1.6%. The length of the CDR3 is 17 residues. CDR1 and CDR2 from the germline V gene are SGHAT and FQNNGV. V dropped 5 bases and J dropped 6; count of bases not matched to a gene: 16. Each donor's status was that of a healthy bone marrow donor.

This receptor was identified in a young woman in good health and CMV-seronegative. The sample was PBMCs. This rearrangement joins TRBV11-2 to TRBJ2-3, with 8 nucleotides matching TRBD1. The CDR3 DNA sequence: TGTGCCAGCAGCCCGCGGACAGGGTTTTGGATTCAGGATACGCAGTATTTT. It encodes CASSPRTGFWIQDTQYF.